What follows describes a single TCR beta chain. Its specificity is unknown. Sequencing was performed with immunoSEQ multiplex PCR; in TCRdb, only in-frame clones are kept and a portion is missing. Of some 100,000 clones listed, about 90% are singletons. This sample was included in a study of T cell responses to AZD1222 COVID-19 vaccine. Trimming removed 1 base at V and 2 bases at J, with 7 bases between. Germline lookup yields CDR1 MNHNS and CDR2 SASEGT. The CDR3 is made up of 14 amino acids. Study results and caveats: Spike-spanning, vaccine-associated CD4 TCRs were dominant at 160-218 and 743-854.

Sequencing was performed on peripheral blood, taken on day 0 of AZD1222 vaccination. The sequence derives from an adult in good health. The V gene is TRBV6-1, the J gene TRBJ2-3; the D is unclear. This chain's CDR3 is CASSEGRPTDTQYF. CDR3 DNA: TGTGCCAGCAGTGAAGGGCGGCCCACAGATACGCAGTATTTT.